A selection of T cell receptor beta chains follows, all from one sample in a study of cytomegalovirus exposure and HLA in healthy donors. Sequencing was performed with immunoSEQ multiplex PCR; in TCRdb, only in-frame clones are kept and a portion is missing. The sample carries some 120,000 clones, 77% recorded once. The specimen was PBMCs. The origin of the receptors is a man between 18 and 35 years old in good health and CMV-seropositive. The CDR3 runs from the conserved cysteine through the conserved F or W. The order of the fields is D gene, V gene, CDR3 protein. D genes are given only for firm matches.

d_gene: -; v_gene: TRBV6-5; CDR3aa: CASSSPLDSRYGYTF
d_gene: TRBD1; v_gene: TRBV5-4; CDR3aa: CASSPSTGGGETQYF
d_gene: -; v_gene: TRBV7-7; CDR3aa: CASSLASGSSTDTQYF
d_gene: TRBD1; v_gene: TRBV5-8; CDR3aa: CASSGDRGSSPLHF
d_gene: -; v_gene: TRBV4-1; CDR3aa: CASSPGLLKGADTQYF
d_gene: TRBD1; v_gene: TRBV6-5; CDR3aa: CASSYSAGQFYGYTF
d_gene: TRBD1; v_gene: TRBV7-3; CDR3aa: CASSLQGQRITGELFF
d_gene: -; v_gene: TRBV5-8; CDR3aa: CASSLEGLREKLFF
d_gene: -; v_gene: TRBV2; CDR3aa: CASSGTVSYEQYF
d_gene: TRBD1; v_gene: TRBV30; CDR3aa: CAWSNPGQPFSGNTIYF
d_gene: TRBD1; v_gene: TRBV2; CDR3aa: CASRADRANTEAFF
d_gene: -; v_gene: TRBV5-6; CDR3aa: CASSLAMAASATNEKLFF
d_gene: -; v_gene: TRBV4-2; CDR3aa: CASSQVQAYGYTF
d_gene: TRBD1; v_gene: TRBV27; CDR3aa: CASSPRDRARSKNIQYF
d_gene: TRBD1; v_gene: TRBV6-1; CDR3aa: CASRQTGEDGYTF
d_gene: -; v_gene: TRBV9; CDR3aa: CASSQLGGYGYTF
d_gene: TRBD1; v_gene: TRBV5-1; CDR3aa: CASSEGQGLYEQYF
d_gene: -; v_gene: TRBV5-1; CDR3aa: CASSLGGRENSQYF
d_gene: -; v_gene: TRBV28; CDR3aa: CASRSENYGYTF
d_gene: TRBD1; v_gene: TRBV7-8; CDR3aa: CASSFYTSGTGTSYEQYF
d_gene: TRBD2; v_gene: TRBV2; CDR3aa: CASSALFLAASTDTQYF
d_gene: TRBD1; v_gene: TRBV7-9; CDR3aa: CASSFGAGQGPSDTEAFF
d_gene: TRBD1; v_gene: TRBV7-2; CDR3aa: CASSSRTGVGDGYTF
d_gene: TRBD1; v_gene: TRBV30; CDR3aa: CALIPATGAYNSPLHF
d_gene: TRBD1; v_gene: TRBV5-6; CDR3aa: CASRRYRGSFGNTIYF
d_gene: -; v_gene: TRBV25-1; CDR3aa: CASSVSPIAANEQFF